Presented here are 13 T cell receptor beta chains from one specimen sequenced in a study of memory CD4+ T cells and cytomegalovirus serostatus. Single viable CD3+CD4+CD8-CD45RO+ cells were sorted as the memory CD4+ T cells. The protocol was immunoSEQ multiplex PCR, while the TCRdb copy is restricted to in-frame clones and leaves out a portion. Of over 75,000 clones in the sample, roughly 80% were seen once. The specimen was memory CD4+ T cells from blood. The receptors here all came from an adult in good health and CMV-seropositive.

This clone turned up a few times. The V and J genes are TRBV9 and TRBJ1-3; D uncertain. Trimming took 3 bases from V and 0 from J, leaving 7 bases between them. There are 14 residues in the CDR3. Germline V gives CDR1 SGDLS, CDR2 YYNGEE. The CDR3 nucleotides read TGTGCCAGCAGCGAAATGAGCTCTGGAAACACCATATATTTT. It is translated as CASSEMSSGNTIYF.

V and J are TRBV7-6 and TRBJ1-1; no reliable D call. V dropped 6 bases and J dropped 1 base, with 12 bases sitting between them. Germline assignment: CDR1 SGHVS and CDR2 FNYEAQ. The CDR3 loop spans 14 amino acids. CDR3 coding DNA: TGTGCCAGCAGTAGGGAGCTACCGAACACTGAAGCTTTCTTT. Protein sequence: CASSRELPNTEAFF.

The J gene is TRBJ2-1, the V gene TRBV5-6; 9 bases line up with TRBD1. Germline lookup yields CDR1 SGHDT and CDR2 YYEEEE. Trimming cost V 1 base and J 9 bases; bases outside gene matches: 11. CDR3 length: 16 residues. The CDR3 DNA is TGTGCCAGCAGCTTGATCCCGGGACAGGGTTTGAGTGAGCAGTTCTTC. This translates into CASSLIPGQGLSEQFF. Full variable domain (rest looked up from reference TRBV5-6 and TRBJ2-1): DAGVTQSPTHLIKTRGQQVTLRCSPKSGHDTVSWYQQALGQGPQFIFQYYEEEERQRGNFPDRFSGHQFPNYSSELNVNALLLGDSALYLCASSLIPGQGLSEQFFGPGTRLTVL.

J is TRBJ2-5 and V is TRBV2; tentative D call: TRBD1 (8 bases). This CDR3 is built from 16 residues. V lost 10 bases, J lost 6 bases, and 27 bases lay in between. CDR1 SNHLY and CDR2 FYNNEI come from the germline V gene. The CDR3 DNA sequence: TGTGCCACCCTCGGACAGGGAGGGCACGCAGCACAGACCCAGTACTTC. Its translation: CATLGQGGHAAQTQYF.

The chain has TRBV5-1 and TRBJ2-1, with 8 bases that match TRBD2. Germline CDR1 reads SGHRS; CDR2 reads YFSETQ. This CDR3 is built from 16 residues. J lost 6 bases, V lost 1 base, and 9 bases had no gene match. In DNA, the CDR3 is TGCGCCAGCAGCTTGCTCCCCAGCGGGAGTTCCAATGAGCAGTTCTTC. This codes for CASSLLPSGSSNEQFF.

This clone was seen only once. The chain joins TRBV2 to TRBJ2-7; D remains unclear. V lost 2 bases and J lost 2, with 7 bases in between. CDR3 length: 13 amino acids. From germline, CDR1 is SNHLY and CDR2 FYNNEI. In DNA, the CDR3 is TGTGCCAGCAGTGAAAGGATTGCCTACGAGCAGTACTTC. This encodes CASSERIAYEQYF. Based on the CDR3 plus reference TRBV2 and TRBJ2-7, the full variable domain is EPEVTQTPSHQVTQMGQEVILRCVPISNHLYFYWYRQILGQKVEFLVSFYNNEISEKSEIFDDQFSVERPDGSNFTLKIRSTKLEDSAMYFCASSERIAYEQYFGPGTRLTVT.

The genes are TRBV6-5 and TRBJ1-1; D perhaps matches TRBD1 (6 bases). The CDR3 is 13 amino acids. Germline CDR1 and CDR2: MNHEY and SVGAGI. With 5 bases removed from V and 8 bases from J, the gap between germline ends came to 15 bases. Written as DNA, the CDR3 is TGTGCCAGCAGTCCCGGACAGTCTACGGAAGCTTTCTTT. Translating it yields CASSPGQSTEAFF.

This chain links TRBV18 with TRBJ1-5; D gene unclear. This CDR3 has 16 amino acids. Germline CDR1 and CDR2: KGHSH and LQKENI. V lost 2 bases, J lost 6 bases, and 17 bases lay in between. The CDR3 sequence: CASSPYAGIASQPQHF. The CDR3 region has the DNA TGTGCCAGCTCACCATATGCGGGGATCGCGAGTCAGCCCCAGCATTTT.

The chain employs TRBV6-5 and TRBJ2-2; 9 bases are a match to TRBD1. This CDR3 contains 14 residues. The V gene's germline CDR1 is MNHEY and CDR2 SVGAGI. Trimming at V came to 10 bases and at J to 5 bases, leaving 8 bases not matched to a gene. CDR3 sequence (DNA): TGTGCCACCGCTTTTGGGACAGGGACCGGGGAGCTGTTTTTT. Protein product: CATAFGTGTGELFF.

This clone showed up just a few times. The V call is TRBV28, the J call TRBJ2-7; possibly TRBD1 or TRBD2 for D (5 bases each). Trimming shortened V by 6 bases and J by 3 bases, and 15 bases separated the two germline ends. The CDR3 is 14 residues long. The germline CDR1 and CDR2 sequences are MDHEN and SYDVKM. The CDR3: CASRPTGTLYEQYF. CDR3 sequence (DNA): TGTGCCAGCAGACCGACCGGGACCCTCTACGAGCAGTACTTC.

The chain employs TRBV11-2 and TRBJ2-1, with 8 bases that match TRBD1. The CDR3 covers 15 residues. V lost 5 bases to trimming and J lost 10 bases; unmatched junction nucleotides: 13. Looked up from germline, CDR1 is SGHAT and CDR2 is FQNNGV. CDR3 region: CASSRRQGARGEQFF. CDR3 in DNA: TGTGCCAGCAGCCGGAGGCAGGGGGCGAGGGGAGAGCAGTTCTTC.

This chain links TRBV6-5 with TRBJ2-4; 8 bases are a match to TRBD1. Germline values: CDR1 MNHEY, CDR2 SVGAGI. V lost 6 bases and J lost 7; bases outside the gene matches: 8. CDR3 size: 14 residues. The CDR3 protein is CASRRDRGWNIQYF. CDR3 coding DNA: TGTGCCAGCAGGAGAGACAGGGGATGGAACATTCAGTACTTC.

Only a few counts were recorded for this clone. The rearrangement links TRBV2 to TRBJ2-7; TRBD1 agrees at 7 bases. The germline V gene encodes CDR1 SNHLY and CDR2 FYNNEI. J was trimmed by 6 bases and V by 7 bases; bases with no gene match: 15. The CDR3 has 15 amino acids. CDR3: CASTRGGAGGSEQYF. DNA for the CDR3: TGTGCCAGCACCAGGGGTGGCGCAGGGGGTTCCGAGCAGTACTTC.